The T cell receptor beta chain described here comes from a study of PD-L1 blockade in urothelial cancer. Study overall: Analyses were performed on blood at 3 weeks after treatment start (the second dose) and at 6 weeks. Specimens of blood held a median count of 141,255 T cells.

The study enrolled patients with locally advanced or metastatic urothelial carcinoma. Each PCR had synthetic TCR analog templates added to it as a spike-in. TCRdb keeps only in-frame clones here, not all; method: immunoSEQ multiplex PCR. Among about 74,000 clones, roughly 80% were seen once, and the ten largest hold roughly 4.8%. The germline V and J ends were trimmed by 4 bases and 5 bases, with 18 bases remaining between them. Looked up from germline, CDR1 is LNHDA and CDR2 is SQIVND (reference sequence). The CDR3 covers 15 residues. The sequencing here drew on PBMCs, taken around atezolizumab (anti-PD-L1) treatment. This TCR derives from a man between 65 and 85 years old with urothelial cancer. The genes are TRBV19 and TRBJ2-7; possibly TRBD2 for D (5 bases). The CDR3 is CASSKLGVNANEQYF. Here the CDR3 DNA reads TGTGCCAGTAGTAAATTGGGAGTAAACGCCAACGAGCAGTACTTC.